The present T cell receptor beta chain was sequenced within a study of blood T cell repertoires in COVID-19. Overall study: T cells, B-cell-depleted T cells, or PBMCs provided the cDNA or gDNA that served as material.

Germline CDR1 and CDR2: SGHDT and YYEEEE. This CDR3 spans 16 amino acids. Trimming cost V 0 bases and J 4 bases; bases outside gene matches: 7. The protocol was immunoSEQ multiplex PCR, while the TCRdb copy is restricted to in-frame clones and leaves out a portion. The sample has some 87,000 clones; around four fifths are singletons. The TCR comes from a woman in her 70s with active or convalescent COVID-19. This rearrangement joins TRBV5-6 to TRBJ2-3; 8 bases line up with TRBD1. The material sequenced was peripheral blood. The CDR3 loop reads CASSLGTGSKSDTQYF. As DNA, the CDR3 is TGTGCCAGCAGCTTGGGGACAGGGTCCAAGTCAGATACGCAGTATTTT.